This T cell receptor (beta chain) was sequenced during a study of neurological immune-mediated disorders. This clonotype was observed many times. The antigen is unknown. General study findings and limits: The most TCR clonal expansion was seen in HTLV-1-associated myelopathy, and the least was seen in multiple sclerosis, which fell below healthy controls. Subjects shared no identical expanded-clone CDR3 amino acid sequences, suggesting private TCR-beta repertoires in all groups.

5'RACE employing 10-nucleotide random UMIs yielded the cDNA. TCRdb re-called the 5' RACE reads with MiXCR, one entry per CDR3 protein. The sample lists about 49,000 distinct CDR3 sequences; roughly 10% were seen once. Time point noted: longitudinal time-point 1 (baseline). Blood bank volunteers in Maryland, USA, served as healthy controls. The sequence derives from a woman between 40 and 50 years old in good health. Material for sequencing was PBMCs.

The CDR3 region is CAISAQGAYNEQFF. The CDR3 DNA sequence: TGTGCCATCAGTGCACAGGGGGCCTACAATGAGCAGTTCTTC. The chain couples TRBV10-3 to TRBJ2-1; 8 nucleotides agree with TRBD1. V dropped 4 bases and J dropped 2; count of bases not matched to a gene: 1. The CDR3 has 14 amino acids. Germline assignment: CDR1 ENHRY and CDR2 SYGVKD.